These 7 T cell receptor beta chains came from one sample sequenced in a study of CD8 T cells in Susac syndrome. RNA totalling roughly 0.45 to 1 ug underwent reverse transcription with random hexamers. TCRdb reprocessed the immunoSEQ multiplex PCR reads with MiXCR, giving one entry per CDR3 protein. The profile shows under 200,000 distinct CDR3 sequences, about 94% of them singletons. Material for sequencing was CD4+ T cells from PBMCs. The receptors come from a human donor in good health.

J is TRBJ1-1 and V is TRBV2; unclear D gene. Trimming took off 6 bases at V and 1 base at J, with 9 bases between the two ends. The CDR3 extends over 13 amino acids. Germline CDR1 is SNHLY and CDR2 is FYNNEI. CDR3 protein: CASSVLTNTEAFF. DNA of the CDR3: TGTGCCAGCAGCGTACTAACGAACACTGAAGCTTTCTTT.

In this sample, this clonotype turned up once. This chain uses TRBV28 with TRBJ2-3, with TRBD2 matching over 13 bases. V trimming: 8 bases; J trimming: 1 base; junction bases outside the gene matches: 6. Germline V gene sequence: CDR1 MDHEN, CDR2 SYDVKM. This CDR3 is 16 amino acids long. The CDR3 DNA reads TGTGCCAGCCCGACTAGCGGGGGGAGTGGCACAGATACGCAGTATTTT. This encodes CASPTSGGSGTDTQYF.

CDR3 region: CASSYSSPGTGGTAQHF. The CDR3 nucleotides are TGTGCCAGCAGTTACTCGTCCCCCGGGACAGGGGGGACAGCCCAGCATTTT. The chain uses TRBV6-5 and TRBJ1-5; TRBD1 matches at 11 bases. V was pared by 0 bases and J by 11 bases, with 12 bases of the junction left unmatched. This CDR3 is built from 17 residues. Germline assignment: CDR1 MNHEY and CDR2 SVGAGI.

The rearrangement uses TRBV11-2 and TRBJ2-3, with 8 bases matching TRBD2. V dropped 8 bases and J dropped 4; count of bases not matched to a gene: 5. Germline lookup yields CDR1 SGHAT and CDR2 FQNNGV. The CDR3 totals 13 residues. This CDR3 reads CASSIAGPDTQYF. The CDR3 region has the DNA TGTGCCAGCTCCATAGCGGGGCCAGATACGCAGTATTTT.

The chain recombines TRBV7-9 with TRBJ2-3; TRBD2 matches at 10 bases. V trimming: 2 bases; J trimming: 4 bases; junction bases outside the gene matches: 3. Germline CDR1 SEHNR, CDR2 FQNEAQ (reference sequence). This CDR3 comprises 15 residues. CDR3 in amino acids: CASSLLAGVADTQYF. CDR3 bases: TGTGCCAGCAGCTTACTAGCGGGAGTTGCAGATACGCAGTATTTT.

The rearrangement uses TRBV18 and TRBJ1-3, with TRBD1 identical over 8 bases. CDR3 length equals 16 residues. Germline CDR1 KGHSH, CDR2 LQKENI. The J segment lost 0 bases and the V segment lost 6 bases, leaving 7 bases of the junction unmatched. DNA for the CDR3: TGTGCCAGCTCCGCAGAAACAGGGGGCTCTGGAAACACCATATATTTT. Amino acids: CASSAETGGSGNTIYF. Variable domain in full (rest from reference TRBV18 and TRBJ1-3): NAGVMQNPRHLVRRRGQEARLRCSPMKGHSHVYWYRQLPEEGLKFMVYLQKENIIDESGMPKERFSAEFPKEGPSILRIQQVVRGDSAAYFCASSAETGGSGNTIYFGEGSWLTVV.

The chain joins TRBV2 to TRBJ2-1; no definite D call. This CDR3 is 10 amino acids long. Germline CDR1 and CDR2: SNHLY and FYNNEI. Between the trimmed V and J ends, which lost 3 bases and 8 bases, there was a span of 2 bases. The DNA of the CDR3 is TGTGCCAGCAGTGATTATGAGCAGTTCTTC. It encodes CASSDYEQFF.